This is a list of T cell receptor beta chains from one sample in a study of blood T cell repertoires in COVID-19. Assay: immunoSEQ multiplex PCR; the TCRdb copy retains only in-frame clones and omits some. This table has roughly 150,000 clones, 83% appearing once. Sequencing input: peripheral blood. The receptors here all came from a woman at least 80 years old with acute or convalescent COVID-19. The CDR3 runs from the conserved cysteine through the conserved F or W. The order of the fields is clone size, J gene, D gene, V gene, CDR3 DNA, CDR3 protein. D genes are given only for firm matches. A row's size may be missing; if present it is once, few, many or a size class.

NA TRBJ2-7 TRBD1 TRBV5-1 TGCGCCAGCAGCTTATTGGGTTTGACAGGGAGCGAGCAGTACTTC CASSLLGLTGSEQYF
NA TRBJ1-5 NA TRBV30 TGTGCCTGGAGTGGGCAGTCAAATCAGCCCCAGCATTTT CAWSGQSNQPQHF
NA TRBJ2-1 NA TRBV11-2 TGTGCCAGCAGCTTCGTTGACAGATACAATGAGCAGTTCTTC CASSFVDRYNEQFF
NA TRBJ1-4 TRBD1 TRBV5-1 TGCGCCAGCAGGACAGGGATCGATGAAAAACTGTTTTTT CASRTGIDEKLFF
NA TRBJ1-1 NA TRBV18 TGTGCCAGCTCTCAGCGGAACACTGAAGCTTTCTTT CASSQRNTEAFF
many TRBJ2-2 TRBD1 TRBV18 TGTGCCAGCTTTAGGACAGGGACGACCGGGGAGCTGTTTTTT CASFRTGTTGELFF
NA TRBJ2-6 TRBD1 TRBV30 TGTGCCTGGAGTAGGGACAGGCCCTCTGGGGCCAACGTCCTGACTTTC CAWSRDRPSGANVLTF
NA TRBJ1-1 NA TRBV7-2 TGTGCCAGCAGCTTAGTGGGGGGTGGAGGCACTGAAGCTTTCTTT CASSLVGGGGTEAFF
NA TRBJ2-7 NA TRBV7-2 TGTGCCAGCAGCTCAGACAGGAGCTCCTACGAGCAGTACTTC CASSSDRSSYEQYF
NA TRBJ2-1 NA TRBV6-1 TGTGCCAGCAGTGAAGAACCTACAGGGTCAAAGCAGTTCTTC CASSEEPTGSKQFF
NA TRBJ2-5 NA TRBV30 TGTGCCTGGAGTGCCCGAACCGTCACCGGTAGTGCCCAGTACTTC CAWSARTVTGSAQYF
NA TRBJ1-5 NA TRBV10-3 TGTGCCATCGCCAGGGAGGACAATCAGCCCCAGCATTTT CAIAREDNQPQHF
NA TRBJ1-2 TRBD1 TRBV7-2 TGTGCCAGCAGCGCCCCCGGACAGGGGGGTGGCTACACCTTC CASSAPGQGGGYTF
NA TRBJ1-4 NA TRBV5-1 TGCGCCAGCAGCTTGTCGACAGGTCGGGAACTGTTTTTT CASSLSTGRELFF
NA TRBJ1-2 NA TRBV19 TGTGCCAGTAGTGAGGCTCTTGGCTACACCTTC CASSEALGYTF
NA TRBJ2-7 NA TRBV6-2/TRBV6-3 TGTGCCAGCAGTTTGGGCGGGACGGCCTACGAGCAGTACTTC CASSLGGTAYEQYF
NA TRBJ2-7 NA TRBV5-4 TGTGCCAGCAGCTTGGGAGGTACGAGATCCTACGAGCAGTACTTC CASSLGGTRSYEQYF
NA TRBJ1-5 NA TRBV19 TGTGCCAGTAGTCCCCACAATCAGCCCCAGCATTTT CASSPHNQPQHF
NA TRBJ2-5 NA TRBV4-2 TGTGCCAGCAGCCAAGCTAACAGGGAGCAAGAGACCCAGTACTTC CASSQANREQETQYF
NA TRBJ2-3 TRBD2 TRBV29-1 TGCAGCGCCTTTAGGGACTACACAGATACGCAGTATTTT CSAFRDYTDTQYF
NA TRBJ1-4 TRBD1 TRBV5-1 TGCGCCAGCAGCACAGCCGGGACAGGAGATGAAAAACTGTTTTTT CASSTAGTGDEKLFF
NA TRBJ1-5 TRBD1 TRBV19 TGTGCCAGTAGTACCCCCGTTTACAGGGGGCGGGGGAGCAATCAGCCCCAGCATTTT CASSTPVYRGRGSNQPQHF
NA TRBJ1-1 NA TRBV19 TGTGCCAGTAGTCAACAGGGGAACACTGAAGCTTTCTTT CASSQQGNTEAFF
NA TRBJ1-5 NA TRBV7-2 TGTGCCAGCAGCCATTTCCGGGACACCAATCAGCCCCAGCATTTT CASSHFRDTNQPQHF
NA TRBJ1-4 NA TRBV7-2 TGTGCCAGCAGCTTAGACAGGGAAAAACTGTTTTTT CASSLDREKLFF
NA TRBJ2-5 NA TRBV5-8 TGTGCCAGCAGCTTTCATCGAAGCATTCTCCAAGAGACCCAGTACTTC CASSFHRSILQETQYF
NA TRBJ1-3 NA TRBV6-6 TGTGCCAGCAGTCCCGGCGGTGGAAACACCATATATTTT CASSPGGGNTIYF
NA TRBJ1-2 NA TRBV10-3 TGTGCCATCAGTGAGAATGAGGGCCGTAACTATGGCTACACCTTC CAISENEGRNYGYTF
NA TRBJ1-2 TRBD1 TRBV2 TGTGCCAGCAGTGTTACAGGGGTACGCTATGGCTACACCTTC CASSVTGVRYGYTF
NA TRBJ1-3 NA TRBV6-6 TGTGCCAGCAGTCCCGGGGGAGGGTTCATCTCTGGAAACACCATATATTTT CASSPGGGFISGNTIYF